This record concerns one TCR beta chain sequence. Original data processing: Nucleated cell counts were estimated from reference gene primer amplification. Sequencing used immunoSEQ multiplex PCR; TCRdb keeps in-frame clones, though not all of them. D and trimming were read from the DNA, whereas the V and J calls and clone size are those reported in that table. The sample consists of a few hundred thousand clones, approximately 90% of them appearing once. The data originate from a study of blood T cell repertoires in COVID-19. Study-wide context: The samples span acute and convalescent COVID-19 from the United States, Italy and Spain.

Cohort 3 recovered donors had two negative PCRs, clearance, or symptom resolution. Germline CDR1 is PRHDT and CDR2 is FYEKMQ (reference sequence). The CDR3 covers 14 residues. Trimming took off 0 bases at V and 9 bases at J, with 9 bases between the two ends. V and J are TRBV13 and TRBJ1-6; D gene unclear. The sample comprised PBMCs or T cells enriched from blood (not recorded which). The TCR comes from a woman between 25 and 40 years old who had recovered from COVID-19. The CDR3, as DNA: TGTGCCAGCAGCTTAGGGTTGGGGAGTTCACCCCTCCACTTT. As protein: CASSLGLGSSPLHF.